The 7 T cell receptor beta chains in this list originate from one sample, sequenced in a study of shared clonotypes between healthy human individuals. Positive CCR7 selection of CD45RO-negative cells yielded the naive CD8 cells, and terminally differentiated effector memory CD45RA+ cells were excluded. Assay: immunoSEQ multiplex PCR; the TCRdb copy retains only in-frame clones and omits some. The data show more than 2 million clones, just under 95% seen once. The sequencing sample was made of naive CD8+ T cells sorted from blood. The source is a man aged 18 to 29 in good health.

The chain joins TRBV11-2 to TRBJ1-6; D unresolved. The V gene lost 5 bases and the J gene lost 16 bases, with 21 bases spanning the gap. Germline lookup yields CDR1 SGHAT and CDR2 FQNNGV. The CDR3 consists of 14 residues. CDR3 sequence (DNA): TGTGCCAGCAGCGTACCGGGATCTTACTTTCCGCTCCACTTT. This gives the protein CASSVPGSYFPLHF.

The rearrangement joins TRBV9 to TRBJ2-2; D gene ambiguous. The CDR3 has 14 amino acids. Germline V gene sequence: CDR1 SGDLS, CDR2 YYNGEE. V gave up 6 bases and J gave up 0 bases, with 9 bases separating them. For the CDR3, the DNA is TGTGCCAGCACCGGGTTTACGAACACCGGGGAGCTGTTTTTT. This codes for CASTGFTNTGELFF.

This clone was detected only once. The J gene is TRBJ2-7, the V gene TRBV7-9, with 9 bases matching TRBD1. This CDR3 has 15 residues. Germline trimming cut 4 bases from V and 2 bases from J; bases unmatched to any gene: 6. In germline, CDR1 is SEHNR, CDR2 FQNEAQ (reference sequence). The CDR3 bases are TGTGCCAGCAGCTCCGGGACAGGGAACCCCTACGAGCAGTACTTC. This translates into CASSSGTGNPYEQYF.

This sequence joins TRBV29-1 and TRBJ1-1; D is possibly TRBD1 (5 bases). The CDR3 sequence is 14 residues long. Deletions cut 6 bases from V and 1 base from J, with 15 bases between. The germline V gene has CDR1 SQVTM and CDR2 ANQGSEA. CDR3 coding DNA: TGCAGCGTCTCCCCCGAGGGGACGAACACTGAAGCTTTCTTT. Translation: CSVSPEGTNTEAFF.

The genes are TRBV7-9 and TRBJ1-1; no reliable D call. CDR3 length: 14 residues. CDR1 SEHNR and CDR2 FQNEAQ come from the germline V gene (reference sequence). The ends were cut back, 5 bases at V and 1 base at J, with 11 bases in the middle. CDR3 DNA sequence: TGTGCCAGCAGCGCGACAACGGGGAACACTGAAGCTTTCTTT. Translation: CASSATTGNTEAFF.

The chain combines TRBV10-1 with TRBJ2-5; TRBD1 aligns across 7 bases. Germline loops: CDR1 WNHNN, CDR2 SYGVQD (reference sequence). CDR3 length equals 14 residues. V shed 2 bases, J shed 2 bases, and the junction held 2 bases outside the gene matches. The CDR3 nucleotides read TGCGCCAGCAGTGAGGACAGGGAGCAAGAGACCCAGTACTTC. This codes for CASSEDREQETQYF.

This rearrangement joins TRBV27 to TRBJ2-5; D is unresolved. Germline-derived CDR1 and CDR2 are MNHEY and SMNVEV (reference sequence). Trimming stripped 5 bases from V and 2 bases from J, with 9 bases between. This CDR3 has 13 residues. CDR3 region: CASSPWVQETQYF. In nucleotides, the CDR3 is TGTGCCAGCAGTCCCTGGGTACAAGAGACCCAGTACTTC.